What follows are 15 T cell receptor beta chains derived from one specimen sequenced in a study of shared clonotypes between healthy human individuals. Here immunoSEQ multiplex PCR was the method, and the copy in TCRdb shows in-frame clones only, minus some. The sample lists fewer than 200,000 clones; 90% to 95% were seen once. Sequencing was carried out using naive CD4+ T cells sorted from blood. Subset noted: CD45RA+ positively selected. The source is a woman in her 30s in good health.

The count of this clone is one. The CDR3 is CASSSGEGARTEAFF. Here the CDR3 DNA reads TGCGCCAGCAGCTCGGGAGAGGGGGCAAGAACTGAAGCTTTCTTT. The rearrangement uses TRBV5-1 and TRBJ1-1; TRBD1 agrees at 7 bases. Trimming cost V 3 bases and J 5 bases; bases outside gene matches: 10. CDR3 length: 15 residues. Germline V gene data show CDR1 as SGHRS and CDR2 as YFSETQ.

The J gene is TRBJ2-3, the V gene TRBV7-2; D is unresolved. CDR1 and CDR2 (germline): SGHTA, FQGNSA. Deletions cut 4 bases from V and 0 bases from J, with 8 bases between. CDR3 length equals 14 residues. The CDR3: CASSSVPSTDTQYF. CDR3 bases: TGTGCCAGCAGCTCCGTGCCTAGCACAGATACGCAGTATTTT.

Notes on this clone: Distinct nucleotide sequences in the sample also encode this CDR3. The chain combines TRBV28 with TRBJ2-7; D remains ambiguous. The germline V and J ends were trimmed by 3 bases and 3 bases, with 3 bases remaining between them. The CDR3 has 11 residues. Germline V gene sequence: CDR1 MDHEN, CDR2 SYDVKM. This CDR3 is CASSFLYEQYF. CDR3 bases: TGTGCCAGCAGTTTCCTCTACGAGCAGTACTTC.

This chain uses TRBV7-9 with TRBJ2-7, with D possibly TRBD1 on 5 matching bases. This CDR3 has 18 amino acids. Germline values: CDR1 SEHNR, CDR2 FQNEAQ (reference sequence). Trimming left V 4 bases short and J 1 base short, with 23 bases between. This CDR3 is CASSSKGSLLDSSYEQYF. The CDR3 DNA reads as TGTGCCAGCAGCTCTAAGGGTTCCCTACTCGACAGTTCCTACGAGCAGTACTTC.

The table lists this clone with a count of one. The rearrangement links TRBV11-2 to TRBJ2-3; TRBD2 is a possible D gene (5 bases). The ends were cut back, 5 bases at V and 2 bases at J, with 14 bases in the middle. The CDR3 loop spans 15 amino acids. From germline, CDR1 is SGHAT and CDR2 FQNNGV. For the CDR3, the DNA is TGTGCCAGCAGCCACCCGAGGGTCATCACAGATACGCAGTATTTT. Translated: CASSHPRVITDTQYF.

This sequence joins TRBV7-2 and TRBJ2-7, with TRBD1 as a possible D gene (5 bases). Trimming took off 6 bases at V and 3 bases at J, with 18 bases between the two ends. This CDR3 region has 15 residues. Per the germline V gene, CDR1 is SGHTA and CDR2 is FQGNSA. The CDR3 coding sequence is TGTGCCAGCAGTCCTAAAACAGGATCGGTCTACGAGCAGTACTTC. Amino acid sequence: CASSPKTGSVYEQYF.

The rearrangement links TRBV7-2 to TRBJ2-5; D unresolved. Looked up from germline, CDR1 is SGHTA and CDR2 is FQGNSA. V was trimmed by 1 base and J by 9 bases, leaving 9 bases between them. CDR3 length: 12 residues. CDR3 sequence reads: CASSLGQLAQYF. CDR3 DNA: TGTGCCAGCAGCTTAGGGCAGTTGGCCCAGTACTTC. The variable domain in full, completed from reference TRBV7-2 and TRBJ2-5, reads GAGVSQSPSNKVTEKGKDVELRCDPISGHTALYWYRQSLGQGLEFLIYFQGNSAPDKSGLPSDRFSAERTGGSVSTLTIQRTQQEDSAVYLCASSLGQLAQYFGPGTRLLVL.

The chain combines TRBV5-1 with TRBJ2-7, with 13 positions matching TRBD2. In germline, CDR1 is SGHRS, CDR2 YFSETQ. J gave up 2 bases and V 0 bases, and 2 bases lay outside the gene matches. The CDR3 loop spans 16 amino acids. The CDR3 is CASSLAGLAGTYEQYF. The CDR3 coding sequence is TGCGCCAGCAGCTTGGCGGGACTAGCGGGAACCTACGAGCAGTACTTC.

This clone was found once. The gene calls are TRBV5-4 and TRBJ2-3; D is possibly TRBD1 or TRBD2 (5 bases each). The CDR3 runs 15 residues. V shed 0 bases and J shed 2 bases, with 10 bases lying between them. Germline V CDR1 and CDR2: SGHNT, YYREEE (reference sequence). CDR3 nucleotide sequence: TGTGCCAGCAGCTTGGAGAGAGGGGACACAGATACGCAGTATTTT. This translates into CASSLERGDTDTQYF.

J is TRBJ2-7 and V is TRBV5-1; TRBD2 aligns across 13 bases. Germline CDR1 and CDR2: SGHRS and YFSETQ. Trimming took 3 bases from V and 7 from J; bases not matched to a gene: 7. The CDR3 is 15 residues long. CDR3 bases: TGCGCCAGCAGCTCTGGGACTAGCGGGAAAGGGGAGCAGTACTTC. Its protein product is CASSSGTSGKGEQYF.

This clone was seen a single time. This chain uses TRBV6-5 with TRBJ2-7; 12 bases are a match to TRBD2. CDR1 and CDR2 from the germline V gene are MNHEY and SVGAGI. The ends lost 4 bases at V and 5 bases at J; junction bases unmatched: 9. The CDR3 is made up of 16 amino acids. This CDR3 reads CASSSLGLAGKDEQYF. Here the CDR3 DNA reads TGTGCCAGCAGTTCCCTTGGACTAGCGGGGAAGGACGAGCAGTACTTC.

V is TRBV9 and J is TRBJ2-7; TRBD2 matches at 9 bases. Germline CDR1 SGDLS, CDR2 YYNGEE. The V segment lost 0 bases and the J segment 10 bases; nucleotides outside the gene matches: 8. CDR3 length: 14 amino acids. The CDR3 nucleotides are TGTGCCAGCAGCGTAGATCTAGCGGGGAGCCCCCAGTACTTC. Translating gives CASSVDLAGSPQYF.

V and J are TRBV30 and TRBJ2-1, with 10 bases identical to TRBD1. V lost 7 bases and J lost 6; bases outside the gene matches: 12. Germline assignment: CDR1 GTSNPN and CDR2 SVGIG (reference sequence). This CDR3 has 15 residues. The CDR3 region has the DNA TGTGCCTTACCCTTGGGAGGACAGGGGGTCAATGAGCAGTTCTTC. It yields the protein CALPLGGQGVNEQFF. Based on the CDR3 plus reference TRBV30 and TRBJ2-1, the full variable domain is SQTIHQWPATLVQPVGSPLSLECTVEGTSNPNLYWYRQAAGRGLQLLFYSVGIGQISSEVPQNLSASRPQDRQFILSSKKLLLSDSGFYLCALPLGGQGVNEQFFGPGTRLTVL.

In its sample, this clone was seen once. The genes are TRBV30 and TRBJ1-2, with a weak D call TRBD1 (6 bases). Trimming pared 4 bases from V and 2 bases from J, leaving 11 bases between. Germline V lookup: CDR1 GTSNPN, CDR2 SVGIG (reference sequence). CDR3 size: 13 residues. In DNA form, the CDR3 reads TGTGCCTGGATAGGGGGGCTCAACTATGGCTACACCTTC. Protein sequence: CAWIGGLNYGYTF.

The chain joins TRBV2 to TRBJ1-1; TRBD1 is a possible D gene (6 bases). The CDR3 extends over 14 amino acids. CDR1 and CDR2 (germline): SNHLY, FYNNEI. Deletions cut 9 bases from V and 4 bases from J, with 18 bases between. The CDR3 nucleotides are TGTGCCAGAAGAACAGGGCTAAGGGGCACTGAAGCTTTCTTT. Its protein is CARRTGLRGTEAFF.